These 3 T cell receptor beta chains were sequenced from one sample in a study of T cell clonality in common variable immunodeficiency. The data were produced by immunoSEQ multiplex PCR, yet TCRdb's version contains in-frame clones alone and is incomplete. Sampling found 25,000 to 35,000 clones, none seen once. The specimen was peripheral blood mononuclear cells. These receptors all come from a person aged 18-70 years in good health.

This clone came up many times. Sequencing ends 3 residues short of the CDR3 end; the germline J gene provides the rest. The V call is TRBV11-3, the J call TRBJ2-1; the D is unclear. V was trimmed by 1 base and J by 9 bases, leaving 10 bases between them. CDR3 length: 13 amino acids. The V gene's germline CDR1 is SGHNT and CDR2 YENEEA. Partial CDR3 DNA: TGTGCCAGCAGCTTAGGGATCGGCGGTGAG. Translating gives CASSLGIGGE. The whole CDR3 region reads CASSLGIGGEQFF.

Remarks on this clone: Read sequence stops 3 residues before the CDR3 end, and the germline J gene provides the missing end. The rearrangement joins TRBV7-8 to TRBJ1-4; D may be TRBD1 (5 bases). Trimming took off 5 bases at V and 7 bases at J, with 17 bases between the two ends. CDR3 length: 15 amino acids. Germline CDR1 SGHVS, CDR2 FQNEAQ. The CDR3 loop reads CASSPYWGKSEKLFF. CDR3 bases read: TGTGCCAGCAGCCCGTACTGGGGCAAGAGTGAAAAA.

This clone was observed many times. The CDR3 end lies 3 residues beyond the end of the read and is filled in from the germline J gene. The rearrangement uses TRBV20-1 and TRBJ2-5; a possible D gene is TRBD2 (6 bases). V shed 1 base and J shed 2 bases, with 11 bases lying between them. This CDR3 is built from 14 residues. Looked up from germline, CDR1 is DFQATT and CDR2 is SNEGSKA (reference sequence). CDR3 DNA, as far as it was read: TGCAGTGCTAGAGGAGCGGGTTTTCAAGAGACC. Encoded protein: CSARGAGFQET. The whole CDR3 reads CSARGAGFQETQYF.